This T cell receptor (beta chain) was documented in a study of blood T cell repertoires in COVID-19. As for the study in general: Samples representing acute and convalescent COVID-19 were sourced from the United States, Italy and Spain. The analysed material was cDNA or gDNA that came from T cells, B-cell-depleted T cells, or PBMCs.

The authors' processing: Scientists estimated how many nucleated cells there were by amplifying reference gene primers. Profiling relied on immunoSEQ multiplex PCR, and the TCRdb table lists in-frame clones only, not all of them. The V and J calls and clone size are taken from that table; D and trimming were inferred from the DNA. This table holds tens of thousands of clones, 88% found once. Germline-derived CDR1 and CDR2 are SGHTA and FQGTGA. The CDR3 is 13 amino acids. V gave up 1 base and J gave up 6 bases, with 10 bases separating them. The chain is built from TRBV7-3 and TRBJ2-7; no clear D. This clonotype was sampled from a woman older than 75 with active COVID-19. What was sequenced was peripheral blood. CDR3 sequence (DNA): TGTGCCAGCAGCTTAATCTCCTCGGGCGAGCAGTACTTC. Translation gives CASSLISSGEQYF.